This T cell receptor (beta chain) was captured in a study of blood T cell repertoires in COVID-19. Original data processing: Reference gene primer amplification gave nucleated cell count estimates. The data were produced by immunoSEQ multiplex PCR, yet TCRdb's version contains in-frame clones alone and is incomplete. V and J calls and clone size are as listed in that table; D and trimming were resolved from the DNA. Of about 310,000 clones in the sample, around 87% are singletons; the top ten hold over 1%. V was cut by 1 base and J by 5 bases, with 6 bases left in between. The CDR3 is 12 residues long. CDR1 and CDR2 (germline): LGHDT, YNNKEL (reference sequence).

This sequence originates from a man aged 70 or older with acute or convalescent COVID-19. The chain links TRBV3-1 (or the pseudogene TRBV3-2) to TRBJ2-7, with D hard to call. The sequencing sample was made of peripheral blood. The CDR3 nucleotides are TGTGCCAGCAGCCAAGTTTCAAACGAGCAGTACTTC. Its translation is CASSQVSNEQYF.